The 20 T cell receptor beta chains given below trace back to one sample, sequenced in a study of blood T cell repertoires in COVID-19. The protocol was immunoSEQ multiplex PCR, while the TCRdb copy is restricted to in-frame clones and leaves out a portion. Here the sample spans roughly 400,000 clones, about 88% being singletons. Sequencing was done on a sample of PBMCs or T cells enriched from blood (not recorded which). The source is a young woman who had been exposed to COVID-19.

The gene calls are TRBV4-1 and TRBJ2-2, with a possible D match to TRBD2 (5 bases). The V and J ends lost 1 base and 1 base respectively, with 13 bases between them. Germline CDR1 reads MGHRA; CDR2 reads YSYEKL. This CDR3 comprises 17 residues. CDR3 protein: CASSQGTVAGNTGELFF. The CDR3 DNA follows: TGCGCCAGCAGCCAAGGGACGGTCGCGGGGAACACCGGGGAGCTGTTTTTT.

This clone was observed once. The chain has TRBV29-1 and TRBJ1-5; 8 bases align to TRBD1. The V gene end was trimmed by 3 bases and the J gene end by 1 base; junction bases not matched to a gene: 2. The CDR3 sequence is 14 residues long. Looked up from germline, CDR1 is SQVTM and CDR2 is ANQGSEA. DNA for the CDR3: TGCAGCGTTGAGACAGGGGAAAGCAATCAGCCCCAGCATTTT. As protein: CSVETGESNQPQHF.

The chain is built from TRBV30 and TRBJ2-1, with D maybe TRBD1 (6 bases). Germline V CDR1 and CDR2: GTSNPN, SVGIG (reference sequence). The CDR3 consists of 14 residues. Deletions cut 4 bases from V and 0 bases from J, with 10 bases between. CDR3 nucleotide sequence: TGTGCCTGGAAGGTGACAGGCTCCTACAATGAGCAGTTCTTC. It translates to CAWKVTGSYNEQFF.

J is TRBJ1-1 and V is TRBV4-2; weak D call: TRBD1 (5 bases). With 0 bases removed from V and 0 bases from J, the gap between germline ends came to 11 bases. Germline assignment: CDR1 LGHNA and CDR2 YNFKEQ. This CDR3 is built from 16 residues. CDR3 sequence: CASSQDTTVLNTEAFF. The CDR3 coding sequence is TGTGCCAGCAGCCAAGATACGACAGTTCTGAACACTGAAGCTTTCTTT.

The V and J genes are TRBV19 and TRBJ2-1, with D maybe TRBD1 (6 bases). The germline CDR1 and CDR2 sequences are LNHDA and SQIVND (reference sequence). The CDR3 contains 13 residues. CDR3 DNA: TGTGCGAGCAGGTCGGGACACTACAATGAGCAGTTCTTC. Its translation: CASRSGHYNEQFF. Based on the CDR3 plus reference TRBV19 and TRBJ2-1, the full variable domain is DGGITQSPKYLFRKEGQNVTLSCEQNLNHDAMYWYRQDPGQGLRLIYYSQIVNDFQKGDIAEGYSVSREKKESFPLTVTSAQKNPTAFYLCASRSGHYNEQFFGPGTRLTVL.

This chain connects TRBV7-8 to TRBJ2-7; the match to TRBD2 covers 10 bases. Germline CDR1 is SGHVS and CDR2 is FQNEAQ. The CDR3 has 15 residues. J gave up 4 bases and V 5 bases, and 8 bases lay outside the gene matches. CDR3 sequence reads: CASSTSGGDGYEQYF. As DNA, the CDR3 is TGTGCCAGCAGCACGAGCGGGGGGGACGGATACGAGCAGTACTTC. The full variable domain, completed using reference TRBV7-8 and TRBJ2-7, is GAGVSQSPRYKVAKRGQDVALRCDPISGHVSLFWYQQALGQGPEFLTYFQNEAQLDKSGLPSDRFFAERPEGSVSTLKIQRTQQEDSAVYLCASSTSGGDGYEQYFGPGTRLTVT.

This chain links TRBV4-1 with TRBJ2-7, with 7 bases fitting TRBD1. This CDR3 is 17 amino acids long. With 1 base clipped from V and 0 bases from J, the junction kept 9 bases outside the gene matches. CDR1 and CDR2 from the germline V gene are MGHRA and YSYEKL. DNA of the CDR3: TGCGCCAGCAGCCAAGGACCCAGGGGGTCCAGCTCCTACGAGCAGTACTTC. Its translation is CASSQGPRGSSSYEQYF.

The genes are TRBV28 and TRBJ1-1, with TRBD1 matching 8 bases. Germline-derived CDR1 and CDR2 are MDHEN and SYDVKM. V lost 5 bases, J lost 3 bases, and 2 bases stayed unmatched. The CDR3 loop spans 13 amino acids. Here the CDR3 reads CASSGQGHTEAFF. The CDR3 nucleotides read TGTGCCAGCAGTGGACAGGGCCACACTGAAGCTTTCTTT. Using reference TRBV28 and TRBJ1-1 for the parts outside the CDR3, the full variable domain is DVKVTQSSRYLVKRTGEKVFLECVQDMDHENMFWYRQDPGLGLRLIYFSYDVKMKEKGDIPEGYSVSREKKERFSLILESASTNQTSMYLCASSGQGHTEAFFGQGTRLTVV.

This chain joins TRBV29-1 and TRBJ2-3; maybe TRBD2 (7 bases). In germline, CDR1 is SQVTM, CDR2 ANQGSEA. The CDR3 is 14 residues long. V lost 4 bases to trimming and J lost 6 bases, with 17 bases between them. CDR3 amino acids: CSVGGGAFRDTQYF. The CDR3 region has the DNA TGCAGCGTTGGAGGGGGGGCCTTTCGGGATACGCAGTATTTT.

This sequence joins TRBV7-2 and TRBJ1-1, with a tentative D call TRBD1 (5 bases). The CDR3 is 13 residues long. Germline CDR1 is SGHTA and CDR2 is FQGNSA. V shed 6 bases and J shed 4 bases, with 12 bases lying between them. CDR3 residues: CASRFRGGTEAFF. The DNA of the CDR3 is TGTGCCAGCAGGTTTAGGGGTGGCACTGAAGCTTTCTTT.

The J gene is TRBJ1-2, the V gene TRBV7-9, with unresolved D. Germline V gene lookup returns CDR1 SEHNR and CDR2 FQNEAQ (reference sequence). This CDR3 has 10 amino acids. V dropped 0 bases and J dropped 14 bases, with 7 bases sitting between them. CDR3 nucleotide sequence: TGTGCCAGCAGCTTAGCGCTAAATACCTTC. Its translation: CASSLALNTF.

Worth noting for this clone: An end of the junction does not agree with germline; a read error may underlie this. CDR3 DNA sequence: TGTGCCAGCAGCCTAACCGGGACAGGGGGCGGAGATACGCAGTATTTT. Translating it yields CASSLTGTGGGDTQYF. The rearrangement uses TRBV7-3 and TRBJ2-3, with TRBD1 identical over 12 bases. This CDR3 region has 16 residues. Germline V lookup: CDR1 SGHTA, CDR2 FQGTGA.

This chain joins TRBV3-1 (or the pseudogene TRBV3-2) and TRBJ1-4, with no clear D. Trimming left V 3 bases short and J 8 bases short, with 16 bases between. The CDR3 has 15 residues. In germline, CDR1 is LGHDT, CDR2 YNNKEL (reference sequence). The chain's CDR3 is CASSHEFSSLEKLFF. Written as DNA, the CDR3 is TGTGCCAGCAGCCACGAGTTTAGTTCCCTAGAAAAACTGTTTTTT.

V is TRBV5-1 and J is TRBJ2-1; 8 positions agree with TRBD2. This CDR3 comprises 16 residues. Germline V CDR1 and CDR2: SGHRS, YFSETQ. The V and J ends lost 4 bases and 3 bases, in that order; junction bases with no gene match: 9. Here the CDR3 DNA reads TGCGCCAGCAGCCAGTTGGGCGGGGGGCACTACAATGAGCAGTTCTTC. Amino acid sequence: CASSQLGGGHYNEQFF.

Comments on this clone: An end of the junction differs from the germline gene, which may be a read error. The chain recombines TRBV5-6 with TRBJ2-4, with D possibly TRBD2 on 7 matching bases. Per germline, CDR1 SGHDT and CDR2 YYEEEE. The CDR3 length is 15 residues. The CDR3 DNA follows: TGTGCCAGCACCTTGCAGCAGGGGCGGGGGAACATTCAGTACTTC. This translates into CASTLQQGRGNIQYF.

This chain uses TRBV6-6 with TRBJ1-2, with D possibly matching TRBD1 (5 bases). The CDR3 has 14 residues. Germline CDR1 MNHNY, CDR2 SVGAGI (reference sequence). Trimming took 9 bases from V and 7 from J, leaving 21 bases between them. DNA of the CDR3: TGTGCCAGTTCTTCACTCGTAGGGGTTCTTGGCTACACCTTC. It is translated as CASSSLVGVLGYTF.

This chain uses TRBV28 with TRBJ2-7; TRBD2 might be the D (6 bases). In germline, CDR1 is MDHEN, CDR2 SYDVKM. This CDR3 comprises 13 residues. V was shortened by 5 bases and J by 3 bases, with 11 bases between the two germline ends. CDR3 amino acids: CASSPSGLYEQYF. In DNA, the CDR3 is TGTGCCAGCAGTCCGTCGGGACTCTACGAGCAGTACTTC.

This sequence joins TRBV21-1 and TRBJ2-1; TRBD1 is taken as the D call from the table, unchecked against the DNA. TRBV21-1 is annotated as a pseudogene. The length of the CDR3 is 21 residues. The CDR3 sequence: CASSKGIGHRAGQVVNNEQFF. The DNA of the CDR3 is TGTGCCAGCAGCAAAGGCATTGGACATCGGGCGGGACAGGTCGTAAACAATGAGCAGTTCTTC.

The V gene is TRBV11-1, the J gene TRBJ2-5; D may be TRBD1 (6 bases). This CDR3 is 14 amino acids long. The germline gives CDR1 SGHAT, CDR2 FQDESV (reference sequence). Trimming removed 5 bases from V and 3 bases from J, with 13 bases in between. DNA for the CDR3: TGTGCCAGCAGCCGCCGGCAGGGGAAAGAGACCCAGTACTTC. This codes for CASSRRQGKETQYF.

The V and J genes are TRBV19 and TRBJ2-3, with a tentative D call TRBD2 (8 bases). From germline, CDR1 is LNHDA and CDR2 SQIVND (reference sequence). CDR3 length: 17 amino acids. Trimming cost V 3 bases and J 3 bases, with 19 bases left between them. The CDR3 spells CASSIPGGGRRTDTQYF. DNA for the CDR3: TGTGCCAGTAGTATCCCGGGAGGGGGCAGGCGGACAGATACGCAGTATTTT. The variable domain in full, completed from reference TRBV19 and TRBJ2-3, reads DGGITQSPKYLFRKEGQNVTLSCEQNLNHDAMYWYRQDPGQGLRLIYYSQIVNDFQKGDIAEGYSVSREKKESFPLTVTSAQKNPTAFYLCASSIPGGGRRTDTQYFGPGTRLTVL.